The 18 T cell receptor beta chains below were found in one sample sequenced in a study of T cells expressing NK-cell markers (dated by TCRdb to 2020 to 2022). Receptor libraries were prepared by 5' RACE. Sequencing instrument: Illumina HiSeq 2000. TCRdb reprocessed the raw reads; every CDR3 protein sequence is a single record, and DNA is not supplied. This sample's table has entries for 550,000 to 600,000 distinct CDR3 sequences. Approximately 3.6% of the sample is in the top ten clones. The sample taken for sequencing was blood T cells: a sorted CD56 or NKG2C T cell subset, CD4+ or CD8+ T cells, or bulk PBMC T cells (not recorded which). Receptors were obtained from a man in his late teens or twenties in good health. Donor details come from another sample of the same person, matched by shared clones.

The chain links TRBV6-5 to TRBJ1-5. Germline V gene sequence: CDR1 MNHEY, CDR2 SVGAGI. The CDR3 runs 16 residues. The CDR3 spells CASSYGGGGSNQPQHF.

The chain recombines TRBV11-2 with TRBJ2-1; TCRdb gives TRBD1 as the D gene, but with no DNA this cannot be confirmed. Germline CDR1 is SGHAT and CDR2 is FQNNGV. The CDR3 length is 17 residues. Here the CDR3 reads CASSPRLGVRDNNEQFF.

The gene calls are TRBV28 and TRBJ2-1; no DNA is available, so the TRBD2 call from TCRdb remains unchecked. CDR3 length: 17 amino acids. Per the germline V gene, CDR1 is MDHEN and CDR2 is SYDVKM. CDR3 loop: CASSPPGASGSYNEQFF.

The chain combines TRBV6-5 with TRBJ1-6. The CDR3 runs to 18 residues. Germline V gives CDR1 MNHEY, CDR2 SVGAGI. The CDR3 loop is CASSYSSERRSIIQPLHF.

V usage is TRBV6-1 and J usage is TRBJ1-2. Germline-derived CDR1 and CDR2 are MNHNS and SASEGT. There are 11 residues in the CDR3. This CDR3 is CASSEKSGYTF.

CDR3 residues: CASSLGAISDEQFF. This sequence joins TRBV7-6 and TRBJ2-1. Germline-derived CDR1 and CDR2 are SGHVS and FNYEAQ. The CDR3 runs 14 residues.

The V and J genes are TRBV7-2 and TRBJ2-6; the D gene TCRdb calls, TRBD1, cannot be checked with no DNA. CDR1 SGHTA and CDR2 FQGNSA come from the germline V gene. The CDR3 runs to 17 residues. CDR3 region: CASSYRRGGAGANVLTF.

The chain combines TRBV4-1 with TRBJ1-5; with no DNA, the TCRdb D assignment of TRBD1 cannot be verified. This CDR3 comprises 17 residues. Germline CDR1 MGHRA, CDR2 YSYEKL. The chain's CDR3 is CASSQEGPGKGYQPQHF.

The rearrangement uses TRBV18 and TRBJ2-7; TCRdb lists TRBD1, though no DNA is available to test this call. CDR3 length: 15 residues. CDR1 is KGHSH, CDR2 LQKENI, per germline. This CDR3 reads CASSHRRDSSYEQYF.

V is TRBV20-1 and J is TRBJ2-1; without DNA, the TCRdb call of TRBD1 cannot be checked. This CDR3 has 11 residues. Per germline, CDR1 DFQATT and CDR2 SNEGSKA (reference sequence). CDR3 loop: CSASLGRDGFF.

V is TRBV6-2 or TRBV6-3 and J is TRBJ1-5; without DNA, the TCRdb call of TRBD1 cannot be checked. This CDR3 spans 16 amino acids. Germline-derived CDR1 and CDR2 are MNHEY and SVGEGT. The CDR3 sequence: CASSSLDRGRNQPQHF.

The chain uses TRBV29-1 and TRBJ1-1; the TCRdb D gene call, TRBD1, has no DNA to confirm it. This CDR3 is 16 amino acids long. The germline V gene encodes CDR1 SQVTM and CDR2 ANQGSEA. The CDR3 here is CSVVFQEGGAGTEAFF.

The J gene is TRBJ2-1, the V gene TRBV27; the TRBD2 assignment by TCRdb is unverifiable without DNA. This CDR3 contains 15 residues. Germline-derived CDR1 and CDR2 are MNHEY and SMNVEV (reference sequence). CDR3 amino acids: CASRKSGERYNEQFF.

This rearrangement joins TRBV25-1 to TRBJ2-5; the TCRdb call, TRBD2, lacks DNA for checking. The CDR3 length is 16 residues. Germline V gene sequence: CDR1 MGHDK, CDR2 SYGVNS. The CDR3 reads CASSPGTSGLQETQYF. Combining the CDR3 with reference TRBV25-1 and TRBJ2-5 gives the whole variable domain EADIYQTPRYLVIGTGKKITLECSQTMGHDKMYWYQQDPGMELHLIHYSYGVNSTEKGDLSSESTVSRIRTEHFPLTLESARPSHTSQYLCASSPGTSGLQETQYFGPGTRLLVL.

The chain combines TRBV29-1 with TRBJ1-2; TCRdb gives TRBD1 as the D gene, but with no DNA this cannot be confirmed. The germline V gene has CDR1 SQVTM and CDR2 ANQGSEA. The CDR3 runs 14 residues. CDR3 amino acids: CSVWRTGSNYGYTF.

This rearrangement joins TRBV27 to TRBJ1-5; lacking DNA, the TRBD1 call made by TCRdb goes unchecked. In germline, CDR1 is MNHEY, CDR2 SMNVEV (reference sequence). The CDR3 covers 16 residues. The chain's CDR3 is CASSPRTGGSNQPQHF.

The chain has TRBV6-1 and TRBJ1-4; TCRdb's D gene call, TRBD1, goes unchecked for lack of DNA. The CDR3 totals 14 residues. Germline loops: CDR1 MNHNS, CDR2 SASEGT. The CDR3 sequence is CASKTGPSGEKLFF.

The chain combines TRBV3-1 with TRBJ2-1; TCRdb names TRBD2, which stays unverified in the absence of DNA. The CDR3 runs 16 residues. The germline V gene encodes CDR1 LGHDT and CDR2 YNNKEL (reference sequence). CDR3 sequence: CASSPQTSGRDNEQFF.